What follows are 10 T cell receptor beta chains derived from one specimen sequenced in a study of CD8 T cells in Susac syndrome. Roughly 0.5 to 1 ug RNA was reverse transcribed with random hexamers. MiXCR, run by TCRdb on the immunoSEQ multiplex PCR reads, gives a single entry per CDR3 protein. The data hold fewer than 350,000 distinct CDR3 sequences, with roughly 90% observed a single time. Material for sequencing was CD8+ T cells from PBMCs. Receptor source: a human donor with multiple sclerosis.

This clonotype was counted between two and nine times. V is TRBV5-4 and J is TRBJ2-5; 10 bases fit TRBD1. Germline V gene data show CDR1 as SGHNT and CDR2 as YYREEE (reference sequence). With 1 base clipped from V and 1 base from J, the junction kept 1 base outside the gene matches. The CDR3 consists of 15 residues. CDR3 loop: CASSLWTGGQETQYF. The CDR3 DNA sequence: TGTGCCAGCAGCTTGTGGACAGGGGGCCAAGAGACCCAGTACTTC.

The chain links TRBV2 to TRBJ2-7; 8 bases fit TRBD2. J gave up 5 bases and V 5 bases, and 11 bases lay outside the gene matches. Looked up from germline, CDR1 is SNHLY and CDR2 is FYNNEI. This CDR3 is built from 15 residues. The CDR3 loop reads CASSPIAGWKDEQYF. For the CDR3, the DNA is TGTGCCAGCAGTCCCATAGCGGGGTGGAAGGACGAGCAGTACTTC.

The CDR3 spells CASSSGLAVDEQYF. The CDR3 DNA follows: TGTGCCAGCAGTTCGGGACTAGCGGTAGACGAGCAGTACTTC. The chain recombines TRBV27 with TRBJ2-7, with TRBD2 identical over 11 bases. CDR3 length: 14 amino acids. Losses at the gene ends were 4 bases for V and 5 bases for J; bases not matched to a gene: 4. In germline, CDR1 is MNHEY, CDR2 SMNVEV (reference sequence).

The chain couples TRBV19 to TRBJ2-7; tentatively, D is TRBD2 (5 bases). V was trimmed by 3 bases and J by 6 bases, leaving 12 bases between them. CDR1 and CDR2 from the germline V gene are LNHDA and SQIVND (reference sequence). The CDR3 is made up of 13 amino acids. The CDR3, as DNA: TGTGCCAGTAGTATCTCGGTTGGGAGCGAGCAGTACTTC. As protein: CASSISVGSEQYF.

The CDR3 sequence is CAIFPGQGDNEQFF. The CDR3 DNA is TGTGCCATCTTTCCGGGACAGGGGGACAATGAGCAGTTCTTC. The chain is built from TRBV12-3 or TRBV12-4 and TRBJ2-1; 11 nucleotides align to TRBD1. The CDR3 runs to 14 residues. V was clipped by 10 bases and J by 5 bases; unmatched bases: 7.

In its sample, this clonotype was seen a few times. V and J are TRBV29-1 and TRBJ2-5, with D possibly being TRBD1 (6 bases). V was trimmed by 7 bases and J by 4 bases, leaving 25 bases between them. Germline CDR1 and CDR2: SQVTM and ANQGSEA. There are 16 residues in the CDR3. The CDR3: CSAGLGAVPYRETQYF. The CDR3 DNA sequence: TGCAGCGCCGGCCTGGGGGCTGTCCCCTATCGAGAGACCCAGTACTTC.

In nucleotides, the CDR3 is TGTGCCAGCAGTTTATACTCACAGGGGCAGGAGACCCAGTACTTC. Translation: CASSLYSQGQETQYF. V and J are TRBV28 and TRBJ2-5, with TRBD1 matching 7 bases. The CDR3 totals 15 residues. Germline lookup yields CDR1 MDHEN and CDR2 SYDVKM. J gave up 5 bases and V 1 base, and 7 bases lay outside the gene matches.

The V gene is TRBV6-2 or TRBV6-3, the J gene TRBJ2-7, with D uncertain. V lost 3 bases, J lost 4 bases, and 16 bases lay in between. CDR1 and CDR2 from the germline V gene are MNHEY and SVGEGT. This CDR3 contains 15 residues. CDR3 nucleotide sequence: TGTGCCAGCAGTTATAAGCACCTTCCCTTTTACGAGCAGTACTTC. It specifies CASSYKHLPFYEQYF.

The chain couples TRBV21-1 to TRBJ2-3; the listed D gene, TRBD1, was not tested against the DNA. TRBV21-1 is listed as a pseudogene. The CDR3 spans 18 residues. CDR3 in DNA: TGTGCCAGCAGCAACCCTAATAGACAGGGGGCAGGCACAGATACGCAGTATTTT. Protein: CASSNPNRQGAGTDTQYF.

The chain carries TRBV10-3 and TRBJ2-7; perhaps TRBD2 as D (5 bases). V was trimmed by 3 bases and J by 4 bases, leaving 16 bases between them. This CDR3 has 15 amino acids. CDR1 is ENHRY, CDR2 SYGVKD, per germline. The CDR3 DNA reads TGTGCCATCAGTGACCCCGCGGGTGAAGGTTACGAGCAGTACTTC. It translates to CAISDPAGEGYEQYF.